The 18 T cell receptor beta chains below all came from one sample that was sequenced in a study of a mutant IDH1 vaccine in newly diagnosed glioma. These receptors have no identified antigens. Sequencing used immunoSEQ multiplex PCR; TCRdb keeps in-frame clones, though not all of them. The data contain over 50,000 clones, more than 80% of them seen just once; the ten biggest clones take up approximately 4.2%. As for time point: week 5, during vaccination. The investigators gave 300 ug of mutant IDH1 20-mer peptide in each vaccine dose, together with topical imiquimod. Source: PBMCs, taken from a glioma patient whose treatment included an IDH1 peptide vaccine. The receptor source for this set is a woman in her thirties or forties with glioma.

V gene TRBV7-9 combines with J gene TRBJ2-7, with TRBD2 as a possible D gene (5 bases). The CDR3 totals 13 residues. The germline gives CDR1 SEHNR, CDR2 FQNEAQ (reference sequence). V gave up 2 bases and J gave up 2 bases, with 7 bases separating them. The CDR3 is CASSLPGTYEQYF. CDR3 in DNA: TGTGCCAGCAGCTTACCCGGGACCTACGAGCAGTACTTC.

Only one count was recorded for this clone. The gene calls are TRBV6-1 and TRBJ2-7; a possible D gene is TRBD2 (5 bases). The germline V gene encodes CDR1 MNHNS and CDR2 SASEGT. The CDR3 contains 14 residues. The V end was cut by 4 bases, the J end by 0 bases, with 10 bases between. The CDR3 sequence: CASSVERLSYEQYF. CDR3 nucleotides: TGTGCCAGCAGTGTAGAGCGGCTCTCCTACGAGCAGTACTTC.

The CDR3 DNA reads as TGCGCCAGCAGCTCTACTAGCGGGAGTTACAATGAGCAGTTCTTC. This sequence encodes CASSSTSGSYNEQFF. The gene calls are TRBV10-1 and TRBJ2-1, with 11 bases that match TRBD2. The CDR3 spans 15 residues. The germline V gene encodes CDR1 WNHNN and CDR2 SYGVQD (reference sequence). V lost 6 bases, J lost 4 bases, and 5 bases stayed unmatched.

This chain uses TRBV5-1 with TRBJ2-7; 10 bases align to TRBD2. The germline V gene has CDR1 SGHRS and CDR2 YFSETQ. The CDR3 is 15 residues long. Losses at the gene ends were 0 bases for V and 7 bases for J; bases not matched to a gene: 7. In DNA, the CDR3 is TGCGCCAGCAGCTTGGCCCCGCTAGCGGGAGAAGAGCAGTACTTC. Encoded protein: CASSLAPLAGEEQYF.

The V and J genes are TRBV29-1 and TRBJ2-7; no clear D gene. The germline V gene encodes CDR1 SQVTM and CDR2 ANQGSEA. The V and J ends lost 4 bases and 6 bases respectively, with 19 bases between them. This CDR3 comprises 14 residues. CDR3 DNA sequence: TGCAGCGTTGGCGCTAGTGGGGTCCGCTTCGAGCAGTACTTC. Residues: CSVGASGVRFEQYF.

J is TRBJ1-2 and V is TRBV11-2; TRBD1 might be the D (5 bases). Trimming took 1 base from V and 10 from J, leaving 13 bases between them. The CDR3 is 13 amino acids. Germline CDR1 is SGHAT and CDR2 is FQNNGV. CDR3 bases: TGTGCCAGCAGCTTAGGGGCAGGGTGGAACTACACCTTC. It yields the protein CASSLGAGWNYTF.

This clone was seen only once. This chain connects TRBV5-5 to TRBJ2-7, with a tentative D call TRBD1 (6 bases). V gave up 2 bases and J gave up 2 bases, with 14 bases separating them. This CDR3 spans 15 amino acids. Germline values: CDR1 SGHKS, CDR2 YYEKEE (reference sequence). The CDR3 nucleotides are TGTGCCAGCAGCTTTTTCGCAGGGGTCACCTACGAGCAGTACTTC. It codes for CASSFFAGVTYEQYF.

The CDR3 reads CASSLKGAVADTQYF. CDR3 sequence (DNA): TGTGCCAGCAGCTTAAAGGGGGCCGTTGCAGATACGCAGTATTTT. V usage is TRBV5-4 and J usage is TRBJ2-3, with 7 bases aligning to TRBD1. CDR1 SGHNT and CDR2 YYREEE come from the germline V gene (reference sequence). The CDR3 is 15 residues long. V gave up 2 bases and J gave up 4 bases; unmatched junction bases: 7. The full variable domain, its missing parts supplied by reference TRBV5-4 and TRBJ2-3, is ETGVTQSPTHLIKTRGQQVTLRCSSQSGHNTVSWYQQALGQGPQFIFQYYREEENGRGNFPPRFSGLQFPNYSSELNVNALELDDSALYLCASSLKGAVADTQYFGPGTRLTVL.

CDR3: CASSERDRARGQFF. In DNA form, the CDR3 reads TGTGCCAGCAGTGAGCGGGACAGGGCACGTGGGCAGTTCTTC. This chain joins TRBV6-1 and TRBJ2-1; 9 nucleotides line up with TRBD1. V dropped 3 bases and J dropped 12; count of bases not matched to a gene: 9. Germline V lookup: CDR1 MNHNS, CDR2 SASEGT. This CDR3 comprises 14 residues.

This clone was seen a few times. The chain carries TRBV7-9 and TRBJ2-7; D possibly matches TRBD1 or TRBD2 (5 bases each). Germline V gene sequence: CDR1 SEHNR, CDR2 FQNEAQ (reference sequence). The CDR3 spans 15 residues. The V end lost 0 bases, the J end lost 3 bases, and 12 bases lay between the germline ends. For the CDR3, the DNA is TGTGCCAGCAGCTTAGCGCAGGGACGGTACTACGAGCAGTACTTC. Translating it yields CASSLAQGRYYEQYF.

The rearrangement links TRBV9 to TRBJ2-1; 8 nucleotides match TRBD2. CDR3 length equals 16 residues. Per germline, CDR1 SGDLS and CDR2 YYNGEE. J lost 4 bases, V lost 0 bases, and 6 bases had no gene match. Written as DNA, the CDR3 is TGTGCCAGCAGCGTAGTGGCGGGAGGAGGGTACAATGAGCAGTTCTTC. It translates to CASSVVAGGGYNEQFF.

This chain uses TRBV19 with TRBJ2-3, with D possibly TRBD1 on 5 matching bases. Germline V gene lookup returns CDR1 LNHDA and CDR2 SQIVND (reference sequence). The germline V and J ends were trimmed by 5 bases and 8 bases, with 20 bases remaining between them. The CDR3 runs to 15 residues. The DNA of the CDR3 is TGTGCCAGTAGTCCCGACCCCTCAGGGTTTGGTACGCAGTATTTT. This encodes CASSPDPSGFGTQYF.

V is TRBV6-1 and J is TRBJ2-3; D gene uncertain. V was cut by 4 bases and J by 2 bases, with 10 bases left in between. The CDR3 has 14 residues. Germline values: CDR1 MNHNS, CDR2 SASEGT. CDR3: CASSVRAFTDTQYF. The CDR3 DNA reads as TGTGCCAGCAGTGTCCGGGCCTTCACAGATACGCAGTATTTT.

The chain links TRBV9 to TRBJ2-5, with D tentatively TRBD2 (7 bases). Per the germline V gene, CDR1 is SGDLS and CDR2 is YYNGEE. The CDR3 length is 17 residues. V shed 0 bases and J shed 3 bases, with 18 bases lying between them. This CDR3 is CASSVGEGGGRKETQYF. Here the CDR3 DNA reads TGTGCCAGCAGCGTAGGGGAGGGAGGGGGGCGGAAAGAGACCCAGTACTTC.

The chain couples TRBV11-2 to TRBJ1-2; D might be TRBD1 (5 bases). V gave up 3 bases and J gave up 4 bases, with 9 bases separating them. Germline values: CDR1 SGHAT, CDR2 FQNNGV. There are 13 residues in the CDR3. The CDR3 here is CASSLDNLYGYTF. As DNA, the CDR3 is TGTGCCAGCAGCTTGGACAACCTCTATGGCTACACCTTC.

The chain uses TRBV7-9 and TRBJ1-1; maybe TRBD1 (6 bases). CDR3 length equals 12 residues. The V gene lost 5 bases and the J gene lost 5 bases, with 9 bases spanning the gap. Germline V gives CDR1 SEHNR, CDR2 FQNEAQ (reference sequence). Written as DNA, the CDR3 is TGTGCCAGCAGCGGTCAGGGGACTGAAGCTTTCTTT. Protein: CASSGQGTEAFF.

The chain is built from TRBV11-2 and TRBJ1-1; D remains ambiguous. Trimming stripped 5 bases from V and 0 bases from J, with 13 bases between. The germline CDR1 and CDR2 sequences are SGHAT and FQNNGV. The CDR3 consists of 15 residues. The CDR3 DNA reads TGTGCCAGCAGCCCCGGAGCGGTCATGAACACTGAAGCTTTCTTT. It translates to CASSPGAVMNTEAFF.

This chain links TRBV9 with TRBJ2-2; D unresolved. From germline, CDR1 is SGDLS and CDR2 YYNGEE. The germline V and J ends were trimmed by 1 base and 4 bases, with 14 bases remaining between them. This CDR3 contains 16 residues. CDR3 sequence (DNA): TGTGCCAGCAGCGTACGTTCGACCGCGAGCACCGGGGAGCTGTTTTTT. It codes for CASSVRSTASTGELFF.